This TCR beta chain emerged from a study of blood T cells in healthy people across ages. Primers used in a second PCR of roughly 6 to 12 cycles were a sample-barcoded 5' primer and a J-beta primer mix. Every sample returned 2.5 million or more CDR3-containing paired-end reads. TCRdb ran MiXCR on the 5' RACE reads and lists one entry per CDR3 protein. There are about 800,000 distinct CDR3 sequences in the sample; roughly 25% occur only once, and approximately 3.7% lies in the top ten. With 0 bases removed from V and 6 bases from J, the gap between germline ends came to 11 bases. This CDR3 is 14 amino acids long. In germline, CDR1 is SGHVS, CDR2 FNYEAQ. The same sample was also used in a study of T cells of mothers and their children. Per that study: Whatever RNA was extracted went entirely into cDNA synthesis, at around 1.6 ug per 15 ul. Second-PCR amplification with M1S added sample barcodes and 2-4 random nucleotides. There were over 9 million TCR beta CDR3 reads from each mother and about 3 million from each child.

The sample comprised blood. This sequence joins TRBV7-6 and TRBJ1-1; D possibly corresponds to TRBD1 (5 bases). This TCR came from a boy younger than 18 in good health. The CDR3, as DNA: TGTGCCAGCAGCTTAGCAGGGTGGGGCGCTGAAGCTTTCTTT. Amino acid sequence: CASSLAGWGAEAFF.